This TCR beta chain was recorded in a study of blood T cell repertoires in COVID-19 (dated by TCRdb to the early 2020s). About the full investigation: Samples covering the acute and convalescent phases of COVID-19 were provided by collaborators in the United States, Italy and Spain. Where available, HLA class I and class II types were obtained from metadata supplied by the sample provider rather than from assay-based typing. Nearly every sample came with metadata listing a de-identified subject ID, COVID-19 status, age in years and sex. Deeply sampled blood TCRbeta repertoires from subjects exposed to, actively infected with, or recovered from COVID-19 were included in the dataset. The prospective study material was composed of cDNA or gDNA derived from T cells, B-cell-depleted T cells, or PBMCs. The repertoires were released in a freely available public database intended as a resource for research on the immune response to SARS-CoV-2. The samples were drawn from the first 160 participants of the ongoing ImmuneRACE study and from 950 to 1,500 subjects provided by 6 global collaborators.

Notes on this clone: This clone's antigen is unknown. Per-base quality was not reported, and no clone a single base away is much larger than it.

Based on the germline V gene, the CDR1 and CDR2 sequences are SGHTA and FQGTGA. The CDR3 goes from the cysteine to the phenylalanine over 15 residues. Just CDR3 DNA is preserved here, 45 bases in frame from base 1. V ends up 4 bases short and J 4 bases short, with an unmatched junction base count of 8. Study-wide findings and limitations: How much clinical and demographic metadata was included differed by source and by participant, and the metadata was provided uncurated.

A second Seattle source provided samples from volunteer blood donors who had recovered from COVID-19. Each collaborating institution followed its own protocols to collect whole blood in K2EDTA tubes. For TCRbeta analysis, collaborators shipped samples as frozen whole blood, isolated PBMCs, or DNA extracted from either of those sample types. TCRbeta CDR3 regions were amplified from genomic DNA using the immunoSEQ Assay, a bias-controlled multiplex PCR. Concerning the study's data processing: The number of nucleated cells in each sample was estimated by amplification of reference gene primers within the assay. To quantify the absolute abundance of each unique TCRbeta CDR3 rearrangement, sequence reads were collapsed and filtered. Productive Simpson clonality was computed per sample as the square root of Simpson's diversity index over productive rearrangements. TCRdb obtained this table from immuneACCESS and retained in-frame rearrangements with V and J assigned. These tables miss some clones; where compared with another copy, unresolved V genes account for less than half of the shortfall, and the remainder is unexplained. The V and J calls and the clone size are those of that table, but D and trimming were determined from the DNA. The sample table holds 150,000 to 200,000 clones, of which roughly 88% were seen once. Roughly 1.1% of the sample is held by the ten biggest clonotypes.

The V and J segments used are TRBV7-3 and TRBJ2-3, with TRBD1 identical over 7 junction bases. This TCR came from a man in his sixties who had recovered from COVID-19. The sequenced sample was peripheral blood. The CDR3 protein is CASSSRQGFSDTQYF. Here is the DNA: TGTGCCAGCAGCTCTCGACAGGGATTCTCAGATACGCAGTATTTT.